This record covers a single T cell receptor (beta chain). Its antigen remains unidentified. These data originate in a study of lymphopenia after photon versus proton radiotherapy. Study results and limitations: Under photons, naive T cells and diversity fell while effector/memory populations rose. A bigger post-nadir fall in TCR diversity correlated inversely with survival time in deceased patients.

This CDR3 comprises 14 residues. V lost 0 bases and J lost 1, with 5 bases in between. Germline CDR1 reads MNHEY; CDR2 reads SMNVEV (reference sequence). The assay was immunoSEQ multiplex PCR, and TCRdb's table has in-frame clones only and misses some. The sample gives approximately 62,000 clones, approximately 88% of which show up once; approximately 2% is in the top ten. Here the sequenced sample was peripheral blood, taken from a patient treated with proton-based radiotherapy. The chain joins TRBV27 to TRBJ2-3; D unresolved. The TCR sequence derives from a man aged 60-69 years with pancreatic cancer. This CDR3 is CASSLSSRTDTQYF. CDR3 DNA: TGTGCCAGCAGTTTATCTTCTCGCACAGATACGCAGTATTTT.